These 30 T cell receptor beta chains were all obtained from the same sample, sequenced in a study of OX40 agonist ivuxolimab in advanced cancers. Libraries were prepared by immunoSEQ multiplex PCR; TCRdb keeps only in-frame clonotypes and omits some of them. The repertoire has 67,000 or so clones, around 90% of them found once; the top ten carry roughly 1%. The sequencing here drew on CD4+ or CD8+ T cells sorted from blood, taken in a trial of the OX40 agonist ivuxolimab. The receptors come from an adult with an advanced solid tumor such as melanoma, head and neck, liver or kidney cancer.

The rearrangement joins TRBV19 to TRBJ2-7, with 9 bases aligning to TRBD2. J lost 2 bases, V lost 6 bases, and 8 bases had no gene match. This CDR3 spans 15 amino acids. Per germline, CDR1 LNHDA and CDR2 SQIVND (reference sequence). CDR3 loop: CASSPGLASTYEQYF. In nucleotides, the CDR3 is TGTGCCAGTAGCCCCGGACTAGCGTCCACCTACGAGCAGTACTTC.

The gene calls are TRBV7-9 and TRBJ2-1; D is possibly TRBD1 (6 bases). Germline loops: CDR1 SEHNR, CDR2 FQNEAQ (reference sequence). Trimming took 5 bases from V and 9 from J, leaving 17 bases between them. This CDR3 is built from 14 residues. The CDR3 DNA sequence: TGTGCCAGCAGCATGGGACAAACCGCCGGTGAGCAGTTCTTC. Encoded protein: CASSMGQTAGEQFF.

The chain is built from TRBV6-5 and TRBJ2-7; perhaps TRBD2 as D (6 bases). The ends were cut back, 6 bases at V and 8 bases at J, with 14 bases in the middle. The CDR3 is 12 amino acids. Germline V gene lookup returns CDR1 MNHEY and CDR2 SVGAGI. The CDR3 DNA reads as TGTGCCAGCAGCCCGAGGACTACCCAGCAGTACTTC. Translation gives CASSPRTTQQYF.

The chain combines TRBV7-3 with TRBJ2-1, with 8 bases fitting TRBD2. From germline, CDR1 is SGHTA and CDR2 FQGTGA. The CDR3 sequence is 14 residues long. Unmatched junction bases numbered 5, after V lost 5 bases and J lost 5 bases. Here the CDR3 reads CASSPPGLDNEQFF. As DNA, the CDR3 is TGTGCCAGCAGCCCTCCGGGACTAGACAATGAGCAGTTCTTC.

The V gene is TRBV5-6, the J gene TRBJ1-2; D ambiguous. This CDR3 is 12 amino acids long. The germline V gene has CDR1 SGHDT and CDR2 YYEEEE. Deletions cut 0 bases from V and 8 bases from J, with 8 bases between. The CDR3 spells CASSLERYGYTF. CDR3 DNA: TGTGCCAGCAGCTTGGAAAGGTACGGCTACACCTTC.

The genes are TRBV7-2 and TRBJ1-1; possibly TRBD1 for D (5 bases). Germline V lookup: CDR1 SGHTA, CDR2 FQGNSA. V shed 5 bases and J shed 9 bases, with 16 bases lying between them. CDR3 length: 13 residues. The CDR3 sequence is CASSPTGTRKAFF. Here the CDR3 DNA reads TGTGCCAGCAGCCCGACCGGGACTCGGAAAGCTTTCTTT.

The V gene is TRBV13, the J gene TRBJ1-6, with a possible D match to TRBD1 (6 bases). The CDR3 has 15 residues. Germline assignment: CDR1 PRHDT and CDR2 FYEKMQ (reference sequence). V was pared by 6 bases and J by 6 bases, with 15 bases between. In nucleotides, the CDR3 is TGTGCCAGCAGTCTAGGGGGTTTCGGTAATTCACCCCTCCACTTT. Residues: CASSLGGFGNSPLHF.

This clone was found a few times. The chain has TRBV6-6 and TRBJ1-1; D may be TRBD1 (5 bases). The V gene's germline CDR1 is MNHNY and CDR2 SVGAGI (reference sequence). The CDR3 runs 13 residues. Trimming removed 10 bases from V and 1 base from J, with 13 bases in between. The CDR3 sequence: CATLGAANTEAFF. The CDR3, as DNA: TGTGCCACTCTCGGGGCGGCGAACACTGAAGCTTTCTTT.

This clone was seen once. V usage is TRBV7-9 and J usage is TRBJ1-1; 8 bases fit TRBD1. From germline, CDR1 is SEHNR and CDR2 FQNEAQ (reference sequence). The CDR3 covers 15 residues. With 2 bases clipped from V and 0 bases from J, the junction kept 2 bases outside the gene matches. The CDR3 DNA sequence: TGTGCCAGCAGCTTACCGGGACAGGTGAACACTGAAGCTTTCTTT. Translated, it gives CASSLPGQVNTEAFF.

In nucleotides, the CDR3 is TGTGCCAGCAGCTTGGCTAGCGGGGCACAAGAGACCCAGTACTTC. It translates to CASSLASGAQETQYF. The chain has TRBV5-6 and TRBJ2-5; 9 nucleotides line up with TRBD2. The V gene's germline CDR1 is SGHDT and CDR2 YYEEEE. V trimming: 0 bases; J trimming: 2 bases; junction bases outside the gene matches: 2. The CDR3 is 15 amino acids.

The chain links TRBV2 to TRBJ1-5, with unresolved D. The length of the CDR3 is 13 residues. Per germline, CDR1 SNHLY and CDR2 FYNNEI. V dropped 5 bases and J dropped 5 bases, with 10 bases sitting between them. DNA of the CDR3: TGTGCCAGCAGTTCCGATGGGGATCAGCCCCAGCATTTT. This encodes CASSSDGDQPQHF.

The gene calls are TRBV28 and TRBJ2-3, with TRBD2 matching over 8 bases. CDR1 and CDR2 (germline): MDHEN, SYDVKM. The CDR3 runs 16 residues. Germline trimming cut 4 bases from V and 5 bases from J; bases unmatched to any gene: 11. The CDR3 DNA reads TGTGCCAGCAGTTCACCCCCGGGGGGGGCTGGAGATACGCAGTATTTT. Its translation is CASSSPPGGAGDTQYF. The variable domain in full, with the rest retrieved from reference TRBV28 and TRBJ2-3, is DVKVTQSSRYLVKRTGEKVFLECVQDMDHENMFWYRQDPGLGLRLIYFSYDVKMKEKGDIPEGYSVSREKKERFSLILESASTNQTSMYLCASSSPPGGAGDTQYFGPGTRLTVL.

The rearrangement uses TRBV6-1 and TRBJ2-5, with 9 bases that match TRBD1. The CDR3 is made up of 13 amino acids. CDR1 and CDR2 from the germline V gene are MNHNS and SASEGT. Germline trimming cut 7 bases from V and 6 bases from J; bases unmatched to any gene: 6. The CDR3 protein is CASKGQGLKTQYF. CDR3 nucleotide sequence: TGTGCCAGCAAAGGACAGGGGTTGAAGACCCAGTACTTC.

The V gene is TRBV5-4, the J gene TRBJ1-1; D is uncertain. This CDR3 region has 14 residues. Per the germline V gene, CDR1 is SGHNT and CDR2 is YYREEE (reference sequence). V lost 4 bases and J lost 0, with 10 bases in between. The CDR3 DNA reads as TGTGCCAGCAGCGCGGAACCTCTGAACACTGAAGCTTTCTTT. It is translated as CASSAEPLNTEAFF.

The chain recombines TRBV4-3 with TRBJ1-2; 8 positions match TRBD1. CDR1 is LGHNA and CDR2 is YSLEER in the germline V gene. This CDR3 region has 14 residues. V gave up 3 bases and J gave up 8 bases; unmatched junction bases: 8. CDR3 DNA sequence: TGCGCCAGCAGCCACTCAGACAGGGGAGACGGCTACACCTTC. It yields the protein CASSHSDRGDGYTF.

This chain uses TRBV28 with TRBJ2-2; tentatively, D is TRBD2 (6 bases). Germline lookup yields CDR1 MDHEN and CDR2 SYDVKM. Trimming cost V 6 bases and J 6 bases, with 17 bases left between them. The CDR3 covers 15 residues. This CDR3 reads CASRGSGRRSGELFF. CDR3 nucleotides: TGTGCCAGCAGGGGGTCCGGGAGACGTTCCGGGGAGCTGTTTTTT.

The V gene is TRBV18, the J gene TRBJ2-1; a weak D match, TRBD1 (6 bases). CDR3 size: 18 residues. Germline CDR1 reads KGHSH; CDR2 reads LQKENI. Trimming left V 3 bases short and J 5 bases short, with 23 bases between. The CDR3, as DNA: TGTGCCAGCTCACCCTTAGTACAGGGCCAGGCTTCGCACAATGAGCAGTTCTTC. Encoded protein: CASSPLVQGQASHNEQFF.

The rearrangement uses TRBV5-1 and TRBJ2-5; 7 bases are a match to TRBD2. The CDR3 covers 17 residues. With 0 bases clipped from V and 3 bases from J, the junction kept 11 bases outside the gene matches. CDR1 SGHRS and CDR2 YFSETQ come from the germline V gene. The CDR3 loop reads CASSLDQGGRAKETQYF. CDR3 bases: TGCGCCAGCAGCTTGGATCAGGGCGGGAGAGCTAAAGAGACCCAGTACTTC.

The rearrangement uses TRBV30 and TRBJ1-6, with no clear D. Trimming cost V 0 bases and J 4 bases, with 7 bases left between them. Germline assignment: CDR1 GTSNPN and CDR2 SVGIG (reference sequence). The CDR3 extends over 14 amino acids. For the CDR3, the DNA is TGTGCCTGGAGTGTCCCGACGTATAATTCACCCCTCCACTTT. Encoded protein: CAWSVPTYNSPLHF.

This clone was observed once. The DNA for the CDR3 is TGCGCCAGCAGCCAAGGACAGGGCGGACAAGAGACCCAGTACTTC. It encodes CASSQGQGGQETQYF. V gene TRBV5-1 combines with J gene TRBJ2-5, with 8 bases identical to TRBD1. Germline V gene lookup returns CDR1 SGHRS and CDR2 YFSETQ. Trimming removed 4 bases from V and 2 bases from J; junction bases left unmatched: 7. The CDR3 runs to 15 residues.

This chain joins TRBV6-6 and TRBJ2-7; the match to TRBD1 covers 8 bases. This CDR3 contains 12 residues. Germline trimming cut 10 bases from V and 4 bases from J; bases unmatched to any gene: 6. Germline assignment: CDR1 MNHNY and CDR2 SVGAGI (reference sequence). The CDR3 here is CATGQGIYEQYF. The CDR3 DNA reads TGTGCCACCGGACAGGGTATTTACGAGCAGTACTTC.

The chain recombines TRBV5-1 with TRBJ2-5; the D gene could be TRBD1 or TRBD2 (7 bases each). This CDR3 spans 15 amino acids. Trimming took 1 base from V and 1 from J, leaving 11 bases between them. Germline loops: CDR1 SGHRS, CDR2 YFSETQ. CDR3: CASSLTGEGQETQYF. DNA for the CDR3: TGCGCCAGCAGCTTGACAGGGGAGGGCCAAGAGACCCAGTACTTC.

The genes are TRBV5-5 and TRBJ1-3; D not resolved. V was cut by 2 bases and J by 4 bases, with 7 bases left in between. The germline V gene encodes CDR1 SGHKS and CDR2 YYEKEE (reference sequence). This CDR3 comprises 13 residues. CDR3: CASSFTDGNTIYF. In DNA, the CDR3 is TGTGCCAGCAGCTTCACAGACGGAAACACCATATATTTT.

The chain couples TRBV6-1 to TRBJ1-6; 9 bases map to TRBD1. Germline lookup yields CDR1 MNHNS and CDR2 SASEGT. The length of the CDR3 is 17 residues. Losses at the gene ends were 2 bases for V and 7 bases for J; bases not matched to a gene: 9. DNA for the CDR3: TGTGCCAGCAGTGAATTTTTGGGAGACAGGGGGAATTCACCCCTCCACTTT. It is translated as CASSEFLGDRGNSPLHF.

The CDR3 here is CASSIDLQGFGYTF. The CDR3 coding sequence is TGTGCCAGTAGTATAGACCTCCAGGGTTTTGGCTACACCTTC. This chain uses TRBV19 with TRBJ1-2; a weak D match, TRBD1 (5 bases). V shed 0 bases and J shed 7 bases, with 12 bases lying between them. Germline CDR1 LNHDA, CDR2 SQIVND (reference sequence). The CDR3 contains 14 residues.

The chain links TRBV11-2 to TRBJ2-7; no clear D gene. CDR3 size: 14 residues. The V gene lost 1 base and the J gene lost 3 bases, with 10 bases spanning the gap. Germline CDR1 SGHAT, CDR2 FQNNGV. In nucleotides, the CDR3 is TGTGCCAGCAGCTTAGGGACGGTAGGCTACGAGCAGTACTTC. Translating gives CASSLGTVGYEQYF.

This clone showed up just once. The chain employs TRBV19 and TRBJ2-2; perhaps TRBD1 as D (8 bases). CDR3 length: 13 residues. Germline values: CDR1 LNHDA, CDR2 SQIVND (reference sequence). Between the trimmed V and J ends, which lost 11 bases and 6 bases, there was a span of 16 bases. The CDR3 nucleotides are TGTGCCGCCAACAGGGGGGGGCCCGGGGAGCTGTTTTTT. Translation: CAANRGGPGELFF.

V gene TRBV28 combines with J gene TRBJ1-4, with TRBD1 identical over 7 bases. Germline CDR1 MDHEN, CDR2 SYDVKM. Germline trimming cut 1 base from V and 4 bases from J; bases unmatched to any gene: 3. This CDR3 comprises 15 residues. The CDR3 DNA is TGTGCCAGCAGTTTATCCGACAGGGATAATGAAAAACTGTTTTTT. Amino acids: CASSLSDRDNEKLFF. Full variable domain (outside the CDR3, taken from reference TRBV28 and TRBJ1-4): DVKVTQSSRYLVKRTGEKVFLECVQDMDHENMFWYRQDPGLGLRLIYFSYDVKMKEKGDIPEGYSVSREKKERFSLILESASTNQTSMYLCASSLSDRDNEKLFFGSGTQLSVL.

The J gene is TRBJ2-1, the V gene TRBV5-1, with no clear D. The V end lost 2 bases, the J end lost 6 bases, and 6 bases lay between the germline ends. The germline V gene encodes CDR1 SGHRS and CDR2 YFSETQ. This CDR3 has 12 residues. CDR3 nucleotides: TGCGCCAGCAGCTTTGTGAGCAATGAGCAGTTCTTC. This translates into CASSFVSNEQFF. Full variable domain (rest looked up from reference TRBV5-1 and TRBJ2-1): KAGVTQTPRYLIKTRGQQVTLSCSPISGHRSVSWYQQTPGQGLQFLFEYFSETQRNKGNFPGRFSGRQFSNSRSEMNVSTLELGDSALYLCASSFVSNEQFFGPGTRLTVL.

The chain uses TRBV28 and TRBJ1-4; D gene unclear. The CDR3 runs to 16 residues. The germline gives CDR1 MDHEN, CDR2 SYDVKM. Trimming cost V 6 bases and J 5 bases, with 19 bases left between them. The CDR3, as DNA: TGTGCCAGCAGGGTGATTACCGGGGAAAAAAATGAAAAACTGTTTTTT. Translated, it gives CASRVITGEKNEKLFF.